This entry concerns a single T cell receptor (beta chain). Its cognate antigen is unknown. The data were obtained in a study of T cell responses to AZD1222 COVID-19 vaccine. The V end was cut by 3 bases, the J end by 2 bases, with 16 bases between. Germline CDR1 reads KGHSH; CDR2 reads LQKENI. This CDR3 region has 17 residues. Study-wide findings and caveats: Baseline seropositives among AZD1222 recipients totaled only five to seven.

The method was immunoSEQ multiplex PCR; TCRdb's version includes in-frame clones alone and lacks a portion of them. The sample has some 96,000 clones, about four fifths seen once; the top ten hold around 14%. The genes are TRBV18 and TRBJ1-4, with D possibly matching TRBD1 (6 bases). The material sequenced was peripheral blood, taken 28 days after the second AZD1222 dose. The sequence derives from an adult who received the AZD1222 COVID-19 vaccine. The CDR3 spells CASSPGVGGQTNEKLFF. The CDR3 bases are TGTGCCAGCTCACCCGGGGTCGGTGGACAGACTAATGAAAAACTGTTTTTT. Supplemented by reference TRBV18 and TRBJ1-4, the full variable domain reads NAGVMQNPRHLVRRRGQEARLRCSPMKGHSHVYWYRQLPEEGLKFMVYLQKENIIDESGMPKERFSAEFPKEGPSILRIQQVVRGDSAAYFCASSPGVGGQTNEKLFFGSGTQLSVL.